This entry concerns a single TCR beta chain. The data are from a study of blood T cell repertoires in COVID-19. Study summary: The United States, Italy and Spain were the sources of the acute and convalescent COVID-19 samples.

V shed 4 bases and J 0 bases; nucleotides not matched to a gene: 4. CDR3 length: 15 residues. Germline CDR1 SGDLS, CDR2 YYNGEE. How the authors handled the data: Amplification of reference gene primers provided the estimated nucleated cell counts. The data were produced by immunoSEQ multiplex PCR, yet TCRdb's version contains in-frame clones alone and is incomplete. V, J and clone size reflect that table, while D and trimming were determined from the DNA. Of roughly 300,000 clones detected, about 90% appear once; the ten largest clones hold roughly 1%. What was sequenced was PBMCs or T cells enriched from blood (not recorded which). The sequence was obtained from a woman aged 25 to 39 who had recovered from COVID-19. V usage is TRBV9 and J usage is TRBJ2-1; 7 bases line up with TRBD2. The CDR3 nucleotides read TGTGCCAGCAGCTCCAGCGGGGCCTCCTACAATGAGCAGTTCTTC. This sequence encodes CASSSSGASYNEQFF.